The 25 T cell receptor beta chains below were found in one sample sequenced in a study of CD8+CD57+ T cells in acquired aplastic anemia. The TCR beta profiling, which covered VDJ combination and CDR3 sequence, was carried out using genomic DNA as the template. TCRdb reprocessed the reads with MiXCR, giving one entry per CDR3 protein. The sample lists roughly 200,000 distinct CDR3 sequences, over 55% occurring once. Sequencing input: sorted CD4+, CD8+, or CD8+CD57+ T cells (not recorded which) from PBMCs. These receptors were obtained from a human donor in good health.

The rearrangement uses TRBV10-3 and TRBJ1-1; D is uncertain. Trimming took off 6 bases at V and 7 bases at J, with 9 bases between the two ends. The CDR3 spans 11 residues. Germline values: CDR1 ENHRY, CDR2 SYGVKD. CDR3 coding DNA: TGTGCCATCAGCGCCGGGGATGAAGCTTTCTTT. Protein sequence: CAISAGDEAFF.

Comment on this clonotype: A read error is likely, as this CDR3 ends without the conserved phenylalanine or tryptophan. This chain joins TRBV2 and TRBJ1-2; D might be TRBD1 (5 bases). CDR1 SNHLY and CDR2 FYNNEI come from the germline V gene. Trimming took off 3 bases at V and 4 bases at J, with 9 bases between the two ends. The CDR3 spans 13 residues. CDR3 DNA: TGTGCCAGCAGTGAGGGGGTGGGCTATGGCTACACCCTC. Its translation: CASSEGVGYGYTL.

For the CDR3, the DNA is TGTGCCAGCAGCTATACTAGCGGGAGGAAAACCTACAATGAGCAGTTCTTC. Its translation is CASSYTSGRKTYNEQFF. The chain employs TRBV7-6 and TRBJ2-1, with 12 bases fitting TRBD2. After removal of 4 bases from V and 2 bases from J, the junction contained 6 bases not matched to a gene. Germline values: CDR1 SGHVS, CDR2 FNYEAQ. The CDR3 contains 17 residues. Complete variable domain (other parts from reference TRBV7-6 and TRBJ2-1): GAGVSQSPRYKVTKRGQDVALRCDPISGHVSLYWYRQALGQGPEFLTYFNYEAQQDKSGLPNDRFSAERPEGSISTLTIQRTEQRDSAMYRCASSYTSGRKTYNEQFFGPGTRLTVL.

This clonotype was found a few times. CDR3 region: CASSLVPGELFF. In nucleotides, the CDR3 is TGTGCCAGCAGTTTGGTCCCCGGGGAGCTGTTTTTT. The V call is TRBV27, the J call TRBJ2-2; D unresolved. Trimming left V 3 bases short and J 6 bases short, with 5 bases between. CDR1 and CDR2 from the germline V gene are MNHEY and SMNVEV (reference sequence). The CDR3 consists of 12 residues.

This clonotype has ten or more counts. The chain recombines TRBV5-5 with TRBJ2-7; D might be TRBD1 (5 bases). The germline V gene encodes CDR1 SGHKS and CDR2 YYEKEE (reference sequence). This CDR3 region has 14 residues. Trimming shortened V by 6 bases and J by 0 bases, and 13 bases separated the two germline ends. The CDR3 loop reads CASIPWGTSYEQYF. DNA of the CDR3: TGTGCCAGCATCCCTTGGGGCACCTCCTACGAGCAGTACTTC. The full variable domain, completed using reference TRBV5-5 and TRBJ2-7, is DAGVTQSPTHLIKTRGQQVTLRCSPISGHKSVSWYQQVLGQGPQFIFQYYEKEERGRGNFPDRFSARQFPNYSSELNVNALLLGDSALYLCASIPWGTSYEQYFGPGTRLTVT.

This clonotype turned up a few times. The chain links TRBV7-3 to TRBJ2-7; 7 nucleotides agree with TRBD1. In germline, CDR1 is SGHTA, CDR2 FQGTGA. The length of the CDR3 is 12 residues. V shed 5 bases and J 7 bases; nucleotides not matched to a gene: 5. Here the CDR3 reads CASSQGVGEQYF. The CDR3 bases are TGTGCCAGCAGCCAGGGGGTGGGTGAGCAGTACTTC.

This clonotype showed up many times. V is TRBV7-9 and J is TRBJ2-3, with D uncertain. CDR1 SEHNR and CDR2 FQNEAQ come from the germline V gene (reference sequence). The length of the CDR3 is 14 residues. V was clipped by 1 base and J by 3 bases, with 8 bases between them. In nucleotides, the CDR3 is TGTGCCAGCAGCTTAGAGATAGCAACAGATACGCAGTATTTT. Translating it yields CASSLEIATDTQYF.

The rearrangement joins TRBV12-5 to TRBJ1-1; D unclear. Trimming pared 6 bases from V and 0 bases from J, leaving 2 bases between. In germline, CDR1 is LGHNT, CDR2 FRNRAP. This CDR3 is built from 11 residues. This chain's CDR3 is CASGVNTEAFF. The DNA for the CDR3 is TGTGCTAGTGGAGTGAACACTGAAGCTTTCTTT.

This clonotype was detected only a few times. CDR3 sequence reads: CASSVDGGTVYGYTF. The CDR3 bases are TGTGCCAGCAGCGTAGACGGGGGGACAGTCTATGGCTACACCTTC. The chain recombines TRBV9 with TRBJ1-2, with 7 bases aligning to TRBD1. Trimming removed 0 bases from V and 4 bases from J; junction bases left unmatched: 6. Germline V gene lookup returns CDR1 SGDLS and CDR2 YYNGEE. This CDR3 region has 15 residues.

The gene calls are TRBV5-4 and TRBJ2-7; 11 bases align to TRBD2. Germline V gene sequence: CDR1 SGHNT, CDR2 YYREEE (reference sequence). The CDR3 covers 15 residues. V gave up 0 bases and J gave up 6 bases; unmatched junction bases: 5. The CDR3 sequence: CASSLVSLAGAEQYF. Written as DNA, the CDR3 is TGTGCCAGCAGCTTGGTCTCACTAGCGGGAGCCGAGCAGTACTTC.

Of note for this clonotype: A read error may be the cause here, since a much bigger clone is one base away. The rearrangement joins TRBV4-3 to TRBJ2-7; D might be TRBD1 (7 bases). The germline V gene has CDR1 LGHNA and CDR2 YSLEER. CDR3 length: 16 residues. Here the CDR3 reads CASSQDRGTASYGQYF. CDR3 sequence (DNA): TGCGCCAGCAGCCAAGATCGGGGGACAGCGAGCTACGGGCAGTACTTC.

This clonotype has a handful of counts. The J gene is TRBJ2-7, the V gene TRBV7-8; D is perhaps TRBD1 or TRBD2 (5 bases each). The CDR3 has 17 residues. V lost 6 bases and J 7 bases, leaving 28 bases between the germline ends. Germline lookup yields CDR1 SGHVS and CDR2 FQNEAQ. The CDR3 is CASRNPLNRGRLGEQYF. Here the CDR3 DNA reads TGTGCCAGCAGAAACCCCCTTAACCGGGGCCGGCTGGGTGAGCAGTACTTC.

The CDR3 region is CASSFPQGRNTEAFF. The CDR3 DNA sequence: TGTGCCAGCAGCTTCCCACAGGGACGGAACACTGAAGCTTTCTTT. The chain carries TRBV7-9 and TRBJ1-1; possibly TRBD1 for D (6 bases). Germline V gene sequence: CDR1 SEHNR, CDR2 FQNEAQ (reference sequence). The CDR3 has 15 residues. V lost 3 bases, J lost 1 base, and 12 bases lay in between.

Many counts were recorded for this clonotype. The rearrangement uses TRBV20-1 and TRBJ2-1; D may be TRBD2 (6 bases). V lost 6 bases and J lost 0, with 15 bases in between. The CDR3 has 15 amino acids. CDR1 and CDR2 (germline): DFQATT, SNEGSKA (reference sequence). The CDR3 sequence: CSAERRESSYNEQFF. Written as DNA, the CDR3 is TGCAGTGCGGAAAGGAGGGAGAGCTCCTACAATGAGCAGTTCTTC.

CDR3 residues: CASSLDGGYNSPLHF. CDR3 nucleotide sequence: TGTGCCAGCAGCCTCGACGGCGGATATAATTCACCCCTCCACTTT. The gene calls are TRBV7-6 and TRBJ1-6; D remains ambiguous. The germline CDR1 and CDR2 sequences are SGHVS and FNYEAQ. V dropped 5 bases and J dropped 4 bases, with 12 bases sitting between them. The CDR3 consists of 15 residues.

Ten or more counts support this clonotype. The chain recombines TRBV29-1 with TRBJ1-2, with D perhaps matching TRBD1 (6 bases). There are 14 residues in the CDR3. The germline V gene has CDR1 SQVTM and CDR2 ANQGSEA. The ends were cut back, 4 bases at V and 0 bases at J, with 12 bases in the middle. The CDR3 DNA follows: TGCAGCGTTGTAGACAGGAGTTCTAACTATGGCTACACCTTC. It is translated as CSVVDRSSNYGYTF.

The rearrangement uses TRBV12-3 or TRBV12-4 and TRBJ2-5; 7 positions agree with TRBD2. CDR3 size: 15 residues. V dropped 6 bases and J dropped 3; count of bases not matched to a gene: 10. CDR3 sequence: CASSLTPGTKETQYF. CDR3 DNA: TGTGCCAGCAGCTTAACTCCGGGGACTAAAGAGACCCAGTACTTC.

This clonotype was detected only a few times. The CDR3 spells CASTTDRAGNTIYF. DNA of the CDR3: TGTGCCAGCACCACGGACAGGGCTGGAAACACCATATATTTT. The rearrangement links TRBV2 to TRBJ1-3; 8 positions match TRBD1. The CDR3 contains 14 residues. The V gene end was trimmed by 7 bases and the J gene end by 2 bases; junction bases not matched to a gene: 4. CDR1 and CDR2 from the germline V gene are SNHLY and FYNNEI. The whole variable domain, filled in from reference TRBV2 and TRBJ1-3, reads EPEVTQTPSHQVTQMGQEVILRCVPISNHLYFYWYRQILGQKVEFLVSFYNNEISEKSEIFDDQFSVERPDGSNFTLKIRSTKLEDSAMYFCASTTDRAGNTIYFGEGSWLTVV.

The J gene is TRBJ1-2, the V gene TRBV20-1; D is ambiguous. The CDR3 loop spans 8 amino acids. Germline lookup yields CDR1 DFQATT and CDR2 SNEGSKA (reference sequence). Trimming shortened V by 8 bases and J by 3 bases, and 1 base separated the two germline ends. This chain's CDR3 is CSHYGYTF. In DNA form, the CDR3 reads TGCAGTCACTATGGCTACACCTTC.

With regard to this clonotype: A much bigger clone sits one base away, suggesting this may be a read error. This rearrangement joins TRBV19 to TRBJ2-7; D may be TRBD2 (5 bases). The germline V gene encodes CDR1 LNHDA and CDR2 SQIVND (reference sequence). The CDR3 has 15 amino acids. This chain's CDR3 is CASSMRAGVRFGQCF. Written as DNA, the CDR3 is TGTGCCAGTAGTATGAGAGCCGGGGTTCGTTTCGGGCAGTGCTTC.

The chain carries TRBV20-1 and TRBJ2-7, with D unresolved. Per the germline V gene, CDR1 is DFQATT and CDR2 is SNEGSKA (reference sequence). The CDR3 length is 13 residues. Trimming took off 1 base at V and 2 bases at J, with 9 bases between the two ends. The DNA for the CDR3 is TGCAGTGCTAGAGTCCTGGAAGCCTACGAGCAGTACTTC. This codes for CSARVLEAYEQYF.

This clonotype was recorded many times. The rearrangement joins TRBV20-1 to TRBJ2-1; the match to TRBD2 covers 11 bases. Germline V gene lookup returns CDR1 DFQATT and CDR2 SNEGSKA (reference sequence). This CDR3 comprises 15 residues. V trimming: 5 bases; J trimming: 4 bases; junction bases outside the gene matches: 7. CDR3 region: CSASGRTSGYNEQFF. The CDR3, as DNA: TGCAGTGCTTCCGGCCGGACTAGCGGGTACAATGAGCAGTTCTTC.

CDR3 bases: TGTGCCAGCAGCTTGGGTGGGACAGGGGGCTACGAGCAGTACTTC. Amino acid sequence: CASSLGGTGGYEQYF. The chain is built from TRBV5-4 and TRBJ2-7, with 11 bases identical to TRBD1. The V gene end was trimmed by 0 bases and the J gene end by 3 bases; junction bases not matched to a gene: 2. The V gene's germline CDR1 is SGHNT and CDR2 YYREEE (reference sequence). This CDR3 region has 15 residues.

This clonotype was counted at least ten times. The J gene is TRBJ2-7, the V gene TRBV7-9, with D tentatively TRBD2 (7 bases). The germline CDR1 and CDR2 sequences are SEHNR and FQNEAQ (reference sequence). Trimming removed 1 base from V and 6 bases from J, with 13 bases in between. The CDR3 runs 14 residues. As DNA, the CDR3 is TGTGCCAGCAGCTTAGGGCGGGGGCGCAGCGAGCAGTACTTC. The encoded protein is CASSLGRGRSEQYF.

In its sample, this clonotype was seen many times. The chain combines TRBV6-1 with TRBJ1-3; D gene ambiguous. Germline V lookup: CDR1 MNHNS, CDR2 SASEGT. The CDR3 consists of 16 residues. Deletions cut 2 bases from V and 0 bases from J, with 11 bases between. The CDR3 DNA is TGTGCCAGCAGTGAATGGGCACTAAACTCTGGAAACACCATATATTTT. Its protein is CASSEWALNSGNTIYF.